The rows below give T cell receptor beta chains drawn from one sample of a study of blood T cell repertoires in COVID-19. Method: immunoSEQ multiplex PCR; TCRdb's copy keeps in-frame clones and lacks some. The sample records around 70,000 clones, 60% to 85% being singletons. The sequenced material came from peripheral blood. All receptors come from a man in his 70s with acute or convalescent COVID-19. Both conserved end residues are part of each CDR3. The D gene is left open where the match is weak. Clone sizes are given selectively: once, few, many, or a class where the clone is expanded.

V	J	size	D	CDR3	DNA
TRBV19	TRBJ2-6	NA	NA	CASLTTTGANVLTF	TGTGCCAGCCTGACGACTACCGGGGCCAACGTCCTGACTTTC
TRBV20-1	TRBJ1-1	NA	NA	CSASTVAAEAFF	TGCAGTGCTAGTACGGTGGCGGCTGAAGCTTTCTTT
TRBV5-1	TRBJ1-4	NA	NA	CASSLGQGLEKLFF	TGCGCCAGCAGCTTGGGCCAGGGGCTCGAAAAACTGTTTTTT
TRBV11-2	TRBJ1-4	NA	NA	CASSPRQLNEKLFF	TGTGCCAGCAGCCCTCGACAGCTGAATGAAAAACTGTTTTTT
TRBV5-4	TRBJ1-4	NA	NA	CASSPRQTTTNEKLFF	TGTGCCAGCAGCCCCAGACAGACGACAACTAATGAAAAACTGTTTTTT
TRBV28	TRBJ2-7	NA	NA	CASTLGAGVYEQYF	TGTGCCAGCACCCTGGGAGCTGGCGTCTACGAGCAGTACTTC
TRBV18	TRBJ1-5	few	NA	CASSPGPEPQYSNQPQHF	TGTGCCAGCTCACCGGGCCCAGAGCCCCAGTATAGCAATCAGCCCCAGCATTTT
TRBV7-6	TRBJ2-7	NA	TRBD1	CASSLYPAGGYEQYF	TGTGCCAGCAGCTTATATCCAGCAGGGGGCTACGAGCAGTACTTC
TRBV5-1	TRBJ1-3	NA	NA	CASSFEDSNVIYF	TGCGCCAGCAGCTTCGAGGACAGCAACGTCATATATTTT
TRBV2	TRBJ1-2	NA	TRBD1	CASSGLDRGSHNGYTF	TGTGCCAGCAGCGGTCTAGACAGGGGCTCCCACAATGGCTACACCTTC
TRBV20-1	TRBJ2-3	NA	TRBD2	CSASRTRVTDTQYF	TGCAGTGCTAGTAGGACTAGGGTTACAGATACGCAGTATTTT
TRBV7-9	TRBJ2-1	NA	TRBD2	CASSLGTSGGGFF	TGTGCCAGCAGCTTAGGGACTAGCGGAGGTGGGTTCTTC
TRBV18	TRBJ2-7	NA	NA	CASSPGGSSYEQYF	TGTGCCAGCTCGCCAGGGGGGAGCTCCTACGAGCAGTACTTC
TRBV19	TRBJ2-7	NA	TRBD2	CASSGLAGGPSEQYF	TGTGCCAGTAGCGGACTAGCGGGAGGGCCCTCCGAGCAGTACTTC
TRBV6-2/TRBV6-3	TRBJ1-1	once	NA	CASSVQGFGTEAFF	TGTGCCAGCAGTGTACAGGGATTCGGCACTGAAGCTTTCTTT
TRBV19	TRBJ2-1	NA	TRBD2	CASSPRLAGASNEQFF	TGTGCCAGTAGTCCCCGACTAGCGGGAGCTTCTAATGAGCAGTTCTTC
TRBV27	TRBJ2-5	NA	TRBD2	CASSPPGRTLGETQYF	TGTGCCAGCAGTCCCCCCGGGAGGACCTTAGGGGAGACCCAGTACTTC
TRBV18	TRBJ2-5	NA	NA	CASSPLAEETQYF	TGTGCCAGCTCACCTCTTGCAGAAGAGACCCAGTACTTC
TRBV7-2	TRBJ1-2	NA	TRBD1	CASGGRKLYGYTF	TGTGCTTCAGGGGGACGCAAACTTTATGGCTACACCTTC
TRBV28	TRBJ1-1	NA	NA	CASSFPGQSTEAFF	TGTGCCAGCAGTTTCCCCGGACAGTCCACTGAAGCTTTCTTT
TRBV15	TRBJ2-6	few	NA	CATRPRAGANVLTF	TGTGCCACCCGACCCCGGGCTGGGGCCAACGTCCTGACTTTC
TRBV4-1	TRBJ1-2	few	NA	CASSQAGQTYGYTF	TGCGCCAGCAGCCAAGCAGGACAGACCTATGGCTACACCTTC
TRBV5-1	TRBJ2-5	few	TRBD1	CASSPWTGEETQYF	TGCGCCAGCAGCCCTTGGACAGGAGAGGAGACCCAGTACTTC
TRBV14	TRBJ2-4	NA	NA	CASSQDRWGRVYF	TGTGCCAGCAGCCAAGATAGATGGGGCAGGGTCTACTTC
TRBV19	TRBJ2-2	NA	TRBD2	CASSLGGLANTGELFF	TGTGCCAGTAGCTTGGGAGGGTTAGCCAACACCGGGGAGCTGTTTTTT
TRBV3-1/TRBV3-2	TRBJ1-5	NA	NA	CASSTRGSNQPQHF	TGTGCCAGCAGCACAAGGGGAAGCAATCAGCCCCAGCATTTT
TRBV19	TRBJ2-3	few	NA	CASSILYTDTQYF	TGTGCCAGTAGTATCCTTTACACAGATACGCAGTATTTT
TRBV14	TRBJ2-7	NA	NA	CASSPGGPTGEQYF	TGTGCCAGCAGCCCGGGCGGGCCGACGGGGGAGCAGTACTTC
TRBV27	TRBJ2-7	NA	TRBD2	CASHPGTSGSYEQYF	TGTGCCAGCCACCCCGGGACTAGCGGGTCCTACGAGCAGTACTTC
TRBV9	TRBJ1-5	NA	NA	CASSARAADNQPQHF	TGTGCCAGCAGCGCGAGGGCCGCGGACAATCAGCCCCAGCATTTT
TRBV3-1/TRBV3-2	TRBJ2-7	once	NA	CASSQEAGSSYEQYF	TGTGCCAGCAGCCAAGAGGCGGGATCCTCCTACGAGCAGTACTTC
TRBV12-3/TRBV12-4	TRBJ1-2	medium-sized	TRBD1	CASSFTGGGYTF	TGTGCCAGCAGTTTCACAGGGGGTGGCTACACCTTC
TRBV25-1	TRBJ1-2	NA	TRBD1	CASSEYMTGGGYTF	TGTGCCAGCAGTGAATATATGACAGGGGGTGGCTACACCTTC
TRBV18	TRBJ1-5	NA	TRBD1	CASSPGTGAGSNQPQHF	TGTGCCAGCTCACCAGGGACAGGGGCGGGTAGCAATCAGCCCCAGCATTTT
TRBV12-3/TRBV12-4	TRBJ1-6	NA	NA	CATSENNSPLHF	TGTGCCACCTCGGAGAACAATTCACCCCTCCACTTT
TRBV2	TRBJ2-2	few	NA	CASATGALNTGELFF	TGTGCCAGCGCGACAGGCGCCTTAAACACCGGGGAGCTGTTTTTT
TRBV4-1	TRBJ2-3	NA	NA	CASSWVRSPGTDTQYF	TGCGCCAGCAGCTGGGTGAGGAGCCCAGGCACAGATACGCAGTATTTT
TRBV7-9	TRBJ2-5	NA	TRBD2	CASSLSREVGETQYF	TGTGCCAGCAGCTTATCGCGGGAGGTAGGAGAGACCCAGTACTTC
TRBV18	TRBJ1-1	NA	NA	CASSPAGRVNTEAFF	TGTGCCAGCTCACCCGCTGGCAGGGTGAACACTGAAGCTTTCTTT
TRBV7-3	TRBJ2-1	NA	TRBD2	CASSPGVAGYNEQFF	TGTGCCAGCAGCCCCGGAGTAGCGGGCTACAATGAGCAGTTCTTC
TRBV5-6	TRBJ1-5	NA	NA	CASSFDRTQPQHF	TGTGCCAGCAGCTTCGACAGGACGCAGCCCCAGCATTTT
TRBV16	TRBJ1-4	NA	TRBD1	CASISNRSPTGVGEKLFF	TGTGCCAGCATCTCCAATCGGTCCCCGACAGGGGTTGGTGAAAAACTGTTTTTT
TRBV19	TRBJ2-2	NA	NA	CASSIPSSVTGELFF	TGTGCCAGTAGTATACCATCCAGTGTGACCGGGGAGCTGTTTTTT
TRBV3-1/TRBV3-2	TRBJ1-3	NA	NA	CASSQDRISGNTIYF	TGTGCCAGCAGCCAAGACAGGATAAGTGGAAACACCATATATTTT
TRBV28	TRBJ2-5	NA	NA	CASSAVGGQETQYF	TGTGCCAGCAGTGCCGTTGGGGGGCAAGAGACCCAGTACTTC
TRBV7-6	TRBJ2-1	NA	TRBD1	CASSSPGQGYNEQFF	TGTGCCAGCAGCTCACCGGGACAGGGGTACAATGAGCAGTTCTTC
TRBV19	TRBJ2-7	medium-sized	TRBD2	CASSILLAGEQYF	TGTGCCAGTAGTATTCTCCTAGCGGGGGAGCAGTACTTC
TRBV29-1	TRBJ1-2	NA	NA	CSVEWDFNYGYTF	TGCAGCGTCGAATGGGACTTTAACTATGGCTACACCTTC
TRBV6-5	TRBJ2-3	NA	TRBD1	CASSPGDRFTDTQYF	TGTGCCAGCAGTCCCGGGGACAGATTCACAGATACGCAGTATTTT
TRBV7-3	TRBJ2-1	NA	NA	CASSLNSNSYNEQFF	TGTGCCAGCAGCTTAAATTCCAACTCCTACAATGAGCAGTTCTTC
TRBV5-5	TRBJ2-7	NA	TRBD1	CASSSGTGHSYEQYF	TGTGCCAGCAGCTCCGGGACAGGTCATTCCTACGAGCAGTACTTC
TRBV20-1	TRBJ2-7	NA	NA	CSASSGFEQYF	TGCAGTGCTAGTTCAGGGTTCGAGCAGTACTTC
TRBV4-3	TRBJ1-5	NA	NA	CASSQGRDQPQHF	TGCGCCAGCAGCCAGGGGCGCGATCAGCCCCAGCATTTT
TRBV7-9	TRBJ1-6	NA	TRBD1	CATPAGTGTSPLHF	TGTGCCACCCCAGCGGGGACAGGGACTTCACCCCTCCACTTT
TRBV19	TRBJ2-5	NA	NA	CASSGGSGSETQYF	TGTGCCAGTAGTGGGGGGTCCGGGTCGGAGACCCAGTACTTC
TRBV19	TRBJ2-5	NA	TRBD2	CASSLLGLAGGLRETQYF	TGTGCCAGTAGTCTCCTGGGACTAGCGGGAGGGTTAAGAGAGACCCAGTACTTC